This T cell receptor beta chain was profiled in a study of T cell repertoires in cytomegalovirus infection. Background on the study: Recently identified HLA-C-restricted and well-studied HLA-B-restricted CMV epitopes were used. Carrying CMV and the relevant HLA type showed in public TCR beta signatures.

This clonotype was detected a few times. Its antigen is unknown. Whole-study results and caveats: HLA-C-restricted CMV clonotypes gave the most frequent clonotype in two of eight donors. Identification of carriers of CMV plus the relevant HLA was performed using cumulative public TCR beta family frequency.

A single record per CDR3 protein comes from TCRdb applying MiXCR to the reads. The sample contains roughly 920,000 distinct CDR3 sequences, around 30% of which appear only once. V dropped 7 bases and J dropped 4; count of bases not matched to a gene: 11. The CDR3 contains 15 residues. The V gene is TRBV12-3 or TRBV12-4, the J gene TRBJ1-1; 8 positions match TRBD1. This receptor was obtained from a human donor in good health (CMV status not recorded). Some clones in this sample may be carry-over from other donors' samples. The sequenced sample was cultured CD8+ T cells from PBMCs, obtained from culture after CMV antigen stimulation. This chain's CDR3 is CASTLGQGTITEAFF. CDR3 DNA: TGTGCCAGCACCCTCGGACAGGGAACCATCACTGAAGCTTTCTTT.